This paragraph covers one T cell receptor (beta chain) sequence. It has no known antigen specificity. The input lacks base qualities; no much larger clone sits a single base away. The CDR3 regions of human TCRbeta chains were analyzed by immunosequencing. The published analysis was carried out like this. TCRs in the repertoires were matched against a reference library of SARS-CoV-2-specific TCRs that had been generated with the MIRA antigen-specificity platform. Breadth was defined as the fraction of unique TCRs that were SARS-CoV-2-associated, and depth was defined as the fraction of total T cells that were SARS-CoV-2-associated. Using the MIRA data, every spike-specific TCR was mapped to the spike region that the TCR reacted to and assigned to either a CD4 or a CD8 class. Log10-transformed breadth and depth values were compared by one-way ANOVA with Sidak's multiple comparisons tests. Here the immuneACCESS table is served through TCRdb, limited to in-frame sequences with V and J called. Missing clones are a known gap in these copies; in checked studies unresolved V genes cover under half, and the rest lacks a known reason. V, J and clone size were drawn from that table, and D and trimming were deduced from the DNA. This sample lists some 120,000 clones; 80% to 95% were detected once. The top ten clonotypes cover 1.1% of the sample.

This sample is part of a study of T cell responses to AZD1222 COVID-19 vaccine (TCRdb year 2021). As for the study more broadly: AZD1222 recipients given second doses at about 4 weeks or at about 12 weeks were pooled, since spike-specific TCR depth and breadth were not found to differ between the two schedules. Enrollment into the trials was organized by age into subgroups of 18-55, 56-69 and 70-plus years, and those subgroups contained approximately 150, 30 and 60 TCR-sequenced participants, respectively. TCR sequencing was performed for about 250 trial participants, of whom 200 to 210 were given two doses of AZD1222 and approximately 25 were given two doses of MenACWY control vaccine. Findings and caveats that apply to the study as a whole: Vaccine-associated CD4 TCRs spanned the whole spike protein, with dominant responses in regions 160-218 and 743-854. The 56-69-year group was small, and its depth increase did not reach significance, likely because of low power. After two AZD1222 doses, both the breadth and the depth of spike-specific TCRs were significantly higher than at day 0 and than in MenACWY recipients. Only a handful of AZD1222 recipients were SARS-CoV-2 seropositive at baseline, limiting conclusions about previously exposed vaccinees. Reportedly, almost half of the unique spike-specific TCRs recognized epitopes lying outside the regions that are mutated in the B.1.351 and B.1.1.7 variants. Most participants were white British and females outnumbered males, and the authors suggested that clonal diversity may have been underestimated. Because no day 14 peak-response samples were available, repertoires were characterized only after the peak T cell response.

Explained via the paper, the time point label denotes: baseline before first vaccination. Vaccinee samples came from UK trials COV001 and COV002, including a single-blind randomized controlled phase 2/3 trial of AZD1222 (ChAdOx1 nCoV-19) in healthy adults. For TCRbeta chain sequencing, PBMC samples were collected from trial participants at day 0 and at day 28 after the second dose. Counted from cysteine to phenylalanine, this CDR3 has 13 amino acids. Just CDR3 DNA is preserved here, 39 bases in frame from base 1. Cut back by 2 bases and 5 bases, the V and J ends lie 9 bases apart. The sample consisted of peripheral blood, taken on day 0 of AZD1222 vaccination. This clonotype originated in an adult in good health. The chain employs TRBV12-3 or TRBV12-4 and TRBJ2-5; the D segment cannot be called with confidence. The CDR3 corresponds to CASSLSVRETQYF. The DNA sequence follows: TGTGCCAGCAGTTTATCGGTCCGGGAGACCCAGTACTTC.